The TCR beta chain under discussion was sequenced for a study of blood T cell repertoires in COVID-19. Whole-study context: Acute and convalescent COVID-19 specimens originated in the United States, Italy and Spain.

The CDR3 contains 16 residues. In germline, CDR1 is SGHDT, CDR2 YYEEEE. Trimming took 2 bases from V and 6 from J; bases not matched to a gene: 7. Original processing methods: Reference gene primer amplification gave estimated nucleated cell counts. Clones were sequenced by immunoSEQ multiplex PCR, and TCRdb holds only the in-frame ones, with some missing. V and J calls and clone size are given by that table; D and trimming were obtained from the DNA. The repertoire includes over 85,000 clones, 86% of them detected once, and roughly 7.2% sits in the top ten. The table lists this clone with a count of one.

V and J are TRBV5-6 and TRBJ2-7; 14 bases fit TRBD2. This receptor was taken from a man aged 55 to 70 with acute or convalescent COVID-19. Material: peripheral blood. The CDR3 sequence is CASSFRLAGGPVEQYF. The DNA of the CDR3 is TGTGCCAGCAGCTTCCGACTAGCGGGAGGGCCGGTCGAGCAGTACTTC.